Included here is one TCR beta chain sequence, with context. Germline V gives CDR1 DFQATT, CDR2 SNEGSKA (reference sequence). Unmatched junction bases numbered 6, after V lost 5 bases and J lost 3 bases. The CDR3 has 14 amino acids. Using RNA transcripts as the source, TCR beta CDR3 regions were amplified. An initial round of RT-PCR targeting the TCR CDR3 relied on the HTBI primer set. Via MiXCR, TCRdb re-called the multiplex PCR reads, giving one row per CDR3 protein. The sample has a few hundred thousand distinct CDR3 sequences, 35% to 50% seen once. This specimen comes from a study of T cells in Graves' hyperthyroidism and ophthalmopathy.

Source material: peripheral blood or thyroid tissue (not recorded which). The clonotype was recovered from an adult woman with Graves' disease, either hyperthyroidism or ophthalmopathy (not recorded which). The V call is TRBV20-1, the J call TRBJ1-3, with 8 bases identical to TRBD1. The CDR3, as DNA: TGCAGTGCTTTAGACAGGGGCTTTGGAAACACCATATATTTT. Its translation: CSALDRGFGNTIYF.